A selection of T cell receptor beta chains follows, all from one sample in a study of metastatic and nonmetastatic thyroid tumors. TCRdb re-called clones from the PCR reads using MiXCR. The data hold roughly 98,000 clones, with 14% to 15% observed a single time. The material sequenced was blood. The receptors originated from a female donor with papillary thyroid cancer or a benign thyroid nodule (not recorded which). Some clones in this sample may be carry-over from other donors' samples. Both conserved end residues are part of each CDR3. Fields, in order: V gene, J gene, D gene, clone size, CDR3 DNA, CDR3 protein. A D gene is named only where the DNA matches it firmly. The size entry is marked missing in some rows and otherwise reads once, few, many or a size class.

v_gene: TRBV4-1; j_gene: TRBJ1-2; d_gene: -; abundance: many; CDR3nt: TGCGCCAGCAGCCAAGGTGGAAGGCTCGGGGGCTACACCTTC; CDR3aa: CASSQGGRLGGYTF
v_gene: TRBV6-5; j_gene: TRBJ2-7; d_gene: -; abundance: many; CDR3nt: TGTGCCAGCAGTTACTTGCCAGGGATCTACGAGCAGTACTTC; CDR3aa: CASSYLPGIYEQYF
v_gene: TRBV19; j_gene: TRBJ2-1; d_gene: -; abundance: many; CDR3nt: TGTGCCAGTAGCAGGGGGAGGTTTAGCGGCAATGAGCAGTTCTTC; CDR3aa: CASSRGRFSGNEQFF
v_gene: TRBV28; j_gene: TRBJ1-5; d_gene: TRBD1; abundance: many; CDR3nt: TGTGCCAGCGCCCCGAGACAGGGAGGCAATCAGCCCCAGCATTTT; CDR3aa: CASAPRQGGNQPQHF
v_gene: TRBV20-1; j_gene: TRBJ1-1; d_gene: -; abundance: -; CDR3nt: TGCAGTGCTGGATTTCTGGGGCGGACCCCTTTGAACACTGAATCTTTCTTT; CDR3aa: CSAGFLGRTPLNTESFF
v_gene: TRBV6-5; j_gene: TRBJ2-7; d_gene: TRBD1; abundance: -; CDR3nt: TGTGCCAGCAGTTCACTCCCCGAGGGGGCTAGGAACGAGCAGTACTTC; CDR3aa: CASSSLPEGARNEQYF
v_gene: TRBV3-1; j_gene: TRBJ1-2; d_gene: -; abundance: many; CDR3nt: TGTGCCAGCAGCCAAGACTATGGCTACACCTTC; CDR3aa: CASSQDYGYTF
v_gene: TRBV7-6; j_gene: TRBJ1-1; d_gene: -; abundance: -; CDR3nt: TGTGCCAGCATCCCGAAGGGGTGGGGGAACACTGAAGCTTTCTTT; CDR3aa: CASIPKGWGNTEAFF
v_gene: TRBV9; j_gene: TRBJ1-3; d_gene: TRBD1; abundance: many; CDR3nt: TGTGCCAGCGACCCGGGACAGGGAACGGGAAACACCATATATTTT; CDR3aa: CASDPGQGTGNTIYF
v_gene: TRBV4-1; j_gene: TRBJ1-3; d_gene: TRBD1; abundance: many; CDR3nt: TGCGCCAGCAGCCAAGAACCCGGGACAGTCGGAAACACCATATATTTT; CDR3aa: CASSQEPGTVGNTIYF
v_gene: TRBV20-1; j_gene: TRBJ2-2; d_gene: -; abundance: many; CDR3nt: TGCAGTGCTAGAACTACAGGGAATACCGGGGAGCTGTTTTTT; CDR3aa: CSARTTGNTGELFF
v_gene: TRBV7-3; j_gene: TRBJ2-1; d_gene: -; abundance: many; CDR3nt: TGTGCCAGCAGCTTGGACAAGTACAATGAGCAGTTCTTC; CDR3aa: CASSLDKYNEQFF
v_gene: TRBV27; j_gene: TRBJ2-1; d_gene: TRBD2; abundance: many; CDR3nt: TGTGCCAGCAGGCAGACTAGCGGTTACAATGAGCAGTTCTTC; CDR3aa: CASRQTSGYNEQFF
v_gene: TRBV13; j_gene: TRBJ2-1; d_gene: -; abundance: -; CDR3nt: TGTGCCAGCAAGGGCGGCTACAATGAGCAGTTCTTC; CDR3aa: CASKGGYNEQFF
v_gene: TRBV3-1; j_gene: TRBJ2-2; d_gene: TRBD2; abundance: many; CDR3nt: TGTGCCAGCAGCCTAGCGGGGGGTACCGGGGAGCTGTTTTTT; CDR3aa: CASSLAGGTGELFF
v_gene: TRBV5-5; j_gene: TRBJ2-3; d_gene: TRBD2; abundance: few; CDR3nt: TGTGCCAGCAGCTCTCTAGCGGTGACTTCGACAGATACGCAGTATTTT; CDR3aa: CASSSLAVTSTDTQYF
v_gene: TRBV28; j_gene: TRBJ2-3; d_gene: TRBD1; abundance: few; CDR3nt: TGTGCCAGCAGTTCCCCGGGACAGGTTCGGCCCCAGTATTTT; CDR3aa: CASSSPGQVRPQYF
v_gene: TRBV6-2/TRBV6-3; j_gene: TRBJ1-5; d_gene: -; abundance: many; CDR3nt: TGTGCCAGCAGTACGAACAGGCGCAATCAGCCCCAGCATTTT; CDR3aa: CASSTNRRNQPQHF
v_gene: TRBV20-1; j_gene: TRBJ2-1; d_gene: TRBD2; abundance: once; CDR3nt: TGCAGTGCTAGACCCCGGGAAGCTAGCGGGTACAATGAGCAGTTCTTC; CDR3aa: CSARPREASGYNEQFF
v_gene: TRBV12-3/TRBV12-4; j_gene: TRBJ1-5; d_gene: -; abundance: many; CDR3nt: TGTGCCAGCAGTTTATCTACACCCCGGGGTCAGCCCCAGCATTTT; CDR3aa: CASSLSTPRGQPQHF
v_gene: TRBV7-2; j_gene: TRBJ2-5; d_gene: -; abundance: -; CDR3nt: TGTGCCAGCAGCTTAGCGATCCCTTTGGGGGGCGCGATATGGAGAGAGACCCAGTACTTC; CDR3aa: CASSLAIPLGGAIWRETQYF
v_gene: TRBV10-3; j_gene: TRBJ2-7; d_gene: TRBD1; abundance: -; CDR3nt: TGTGCCATCCGGGACAGGGCCTCCTACGAGCAGTACTTC; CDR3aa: CAIRDRASYEQYF
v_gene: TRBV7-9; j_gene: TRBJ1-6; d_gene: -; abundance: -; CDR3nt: TGTGCCAGCAGCTTTGATACTCGAACCCTCCACTTT; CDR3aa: CASSFDTRTLHF
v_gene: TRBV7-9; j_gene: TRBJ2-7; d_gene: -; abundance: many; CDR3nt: TGTGCCAGCAGCTCCCGGGACAAGATCTACGAGCAGTACTTC; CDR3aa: CASSSRDKIYEQYF
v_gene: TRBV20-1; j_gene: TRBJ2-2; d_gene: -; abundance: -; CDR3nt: TGCAGTGCTCCCCAGGGTGCCGGGGATCTGTTTTTT; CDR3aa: CSAPQGAGDLFF
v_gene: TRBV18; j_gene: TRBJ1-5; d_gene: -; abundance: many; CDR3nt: TGTGCCAGCTCACCATCAGGGTTGGATTGGTATAGCAATCAGCCCCAGCATTTT; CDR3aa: CASSPSGLDWYSNQPQHF
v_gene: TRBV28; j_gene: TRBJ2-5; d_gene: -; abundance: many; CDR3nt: TGTGCCAGCAGACCCGTGGGGGTAAAGACCCAGTACTTC; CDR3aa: CASRPVGVKTQYF
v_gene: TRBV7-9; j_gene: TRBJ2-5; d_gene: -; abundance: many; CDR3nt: TGTGCCAGCAGCTTGCCGGAACAAGAGACCCAGTACTTC; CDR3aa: CASSLPEQETQYF
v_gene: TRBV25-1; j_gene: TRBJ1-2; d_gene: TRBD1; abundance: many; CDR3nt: TGTGCCAGCAGTGTAGGGGGCGCCTCTAACTATGGCTACACCTTC; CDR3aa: CASSVGGASNYGYTF
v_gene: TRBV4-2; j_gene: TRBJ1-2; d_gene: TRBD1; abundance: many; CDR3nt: TGTGCCAGCAGCCAGCTAAACAGGGGGTTTGGCTACACCTTC; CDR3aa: CASSQLNRGFGYTF
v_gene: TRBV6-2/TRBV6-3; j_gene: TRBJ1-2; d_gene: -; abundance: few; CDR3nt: TGTGCCAGCAGTTACTCGTTTCAGGCTGGCTACACCTTC; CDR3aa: CASSYSFQAGYTF
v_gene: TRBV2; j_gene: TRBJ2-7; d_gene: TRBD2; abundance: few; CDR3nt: TGTGCCAGCGGGGGGACTAGGGTTGCACCCTACGAGCAGTACTTC; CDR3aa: CASGGTRVAPYEQYF
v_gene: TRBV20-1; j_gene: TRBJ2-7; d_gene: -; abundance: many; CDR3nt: TGCAGTGCTAGACATACGAGCTCCTACGAGCAGTACTTC; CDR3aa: CSARHTSSYEQYF
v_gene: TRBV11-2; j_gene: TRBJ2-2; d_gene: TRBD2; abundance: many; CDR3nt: TGTGCCAGCAGCCGTCCGGGACTAGCGGGGGGGCCGGGGACCGGGGAGCTGTTTTTT; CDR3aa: CASSRPGLAGGPGTGELFF
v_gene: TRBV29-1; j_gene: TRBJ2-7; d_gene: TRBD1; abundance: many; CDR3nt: TGCAGCGTTGAAGATGGGGCAGGGGGCTACGAGCAGTACTTC; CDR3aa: CSVEDGAGGYEQYF